This T cell receptor beta chain stems from a study of CXCR3-negative and CXCR3-positive naive CD8 T cells. Note on this clonotype: Its antigen is unknown.

Germline CDR1 SGHNT, CDR2 YENEEA. This CDR3 region has 15 residues. 5' RACE that incorporated UMI labels was used to prepare the TRB cDNA libraries. After re-calling the 5' RACE reads, TCRdb lists one entry per CDR3 protein, DNA absent. Its listing shows around 150,000 distinct CDR3 sequences. Study conclusions and caveats: Against CXCR3-negative naive cells, CXCR3-positive naive cells showed more hydrophobic TRB CDR3s.

Those CD8+ T cells considered naive were CD45RO-CCR7+CD27+CD95-. The rearrangement uses TRBV11-3 and TRBJ1-4; TCRdb's assignment of TRBD1 cannot be checked, as there is no DNA. The sequence was obtained from a human donor in good health. Some clones in this sample may be carry-over from other donors' samples. Sequences were obtained from naive CXCR3+ CD8+ T cells from blood. The subset denotes: CD45RO-CCR7+CD27+CD95- naive CD8+ T cells expressing CXCR3 (TNR3+). The CDR3 loop is CASSDPGGAGPKLFF.